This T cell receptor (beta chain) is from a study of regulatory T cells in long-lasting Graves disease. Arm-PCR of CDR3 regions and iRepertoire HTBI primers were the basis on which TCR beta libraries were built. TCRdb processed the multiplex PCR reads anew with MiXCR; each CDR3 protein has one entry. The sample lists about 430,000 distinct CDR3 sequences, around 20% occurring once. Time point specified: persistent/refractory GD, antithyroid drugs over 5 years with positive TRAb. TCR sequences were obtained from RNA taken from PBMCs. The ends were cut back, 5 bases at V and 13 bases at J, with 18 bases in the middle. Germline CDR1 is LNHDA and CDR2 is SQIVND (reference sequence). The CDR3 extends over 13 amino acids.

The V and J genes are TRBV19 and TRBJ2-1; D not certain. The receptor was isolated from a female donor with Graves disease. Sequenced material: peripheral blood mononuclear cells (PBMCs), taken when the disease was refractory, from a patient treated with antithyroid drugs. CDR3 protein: CASSPSLETTQFF. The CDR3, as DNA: TGTGCCAGTAGTCCGAGTTTAGAAACCACCCAGTTCTTC.